These 17 T cell receptor beta chains originate from one sample sequenced in a study of cytomegalovirus exposure and HLA in healthy donors. Both 60 Vbeta primers and 13 Jbeta primers went into the PCR. The assay was immunoSEQ multiplex PCR, and TCRdb's table has in-frame clones only and misses some. The sample yields about 70,000 clones, about 74% seen once. The sample consisted of PBMCs. These receptors originate from a human donor in good health.

This chain uses TRBV9 with TRBJ1-1, with 8 bases fitting TRBD1. V gave up 1 base and J gave up 3 bases; unmatched junction bases: 11. The germline V gene has CDR1 SGDLS and CDR2 YYNGEE. The length of the CDR3 is 17 residues. In nucleotides, the CDR3 is TGTGCCAGCAGCGTATCTCCGGACAGGGAGGGAGACACTGAAGCTTTCTTT. This encodes CASSVSPDREGDTEAFF.

The chain combines TRBV6-6 with TRBJ1-2, with 8 bases lining up with TRBD1. Germline values: CDR1 MNHNY, CDR2 SVGAGI (reference sequence). The length of the CDR3 is 14 residues. V gave up 1 base and J gave up 7 bases; unmatched junction bases: 5. The DNA of the CDR3 is TGTGCCAGCAGTTACTTACAGGGGGGGAGTGGCTACACCTTC. Protein: CASSYLQGGSGYTF.

The V and J genes are TRBV11-1 and TRBJ2-1; TRBD2 matches 10 bases. The CDR3 contains 15 residues. Germline V gene lookup returns CDR1 SGHAT and CDR2 FQDESV (reference sequence). The V segment lost 7 bases and the J segment 8 bases; nucleotides outside the gene matches: 11. The CDR3 nucleotides are TGTGCCAGCACCTCGAGCGGGAGGGCCATATATGAGCAGTTCTTC. It translates to CASTSSGRAIYEQFF.

The CDR3 region is CSVEGQGADGYTF. The CDR3 region has the DNA TGCAGCGTTGAGGGACAGGGGGCCGATGGCTACACCTTC. The chain couples TRBV29-1 to TRBJ1-2; 12 bases match TRBD1. V lost 3 bases, J lost 6 bases, and 2 bases stayed unmatched. The CDR3 is 13 amino acids. Per the germline V gene, CDR1 is SQVTM and CDR2 is ANQGSEA. The variable domain in full, completed from reference TRBV29-1 and TRBJ1-2, reads SAVISQKPSRDICQRGTSLTIQCQVDSQVTMMFWYRQQPGQSLTLIATANQGSEATYESGFVIDKFPISRPNLTFSTLTVSNMSPEDSSIYLCSVEGQGADGYTFGSGTRLTVV.

The chain joins TRBV29-1 to TRBJ2-5; 7 nucleotides match TRBD2. Germline V gene data show CDR1 as SQVTM and CDR2 as ANQGSEA. After removal of 3 bases from V and 5 bases from J, the junction contained 6 bases not matched to a gene. This CDR3 has 13 residues. CDR3 in amino acids: CSVEYQGGETQYF. As DNA, the CDR3 is TGCAGCGTTGAGTATCAGGGAGGGGAGACCCAGTACTTC.

J is TRBJ1-1 and V is TRBV5-1; D not resolved. The CDR3 contains 13 residues. V shed 0 bases and J shed 7 bases, with 10 bases lying between them. The germline V gene encodes CDR1 SGHRS and CDR2 YFSETQ. The CDR3 nucleotides read TGCGCCAGCAGCTTGGGAGGGAAGGGTGAAGCTTTCTTT. Its protein is CASSLGGKGEAFF.

The chain recombines TRBV4-1 with TRBJ1-5; D not resolved. Trimming stripped 6 bases from V and 1 base from J, with 10 bases between. The germline gives CDR1 MGHRA, CDR2 YSYEKL. The CDR3 runs to 14 residues. As DNA, the CDR3 is TGCGCCAGCAGAGCAGCAGGCAGCAATCAGCCCCAGCATTTT. It codes for CASRAAGSNQPQHF.

Notes on this clone: Compared with germline, one end of the junction differs, possibly owing to a read error. J is TRBJ2-5 and V is TRBV7-9; D not certain. Looked up from germline, CDR1 is SEHNR and CDR2 is FQNEAQ (reference sequence). The CDR3 extends over 13 amino acids. DNA for the CDR3: TGTTCCAGCAGCTTTCCCTCCCAAGAGACCCAGTACTTC. This translates into CSSSFPSQETQYF. Looking up the rest from reference TRBV7-9 and TRBJ2-5 gives the full variable domain: DTGVSQNPRHKITKRGQNVTFRCDPISEHNRLYWYRQTLGQGPEFLTYFQNEAQLEKSRLLSDRFSAERPKGSFSTLEIQRTEQGDSAMYLCSSSFPSQETQYFGPGTRLLVL.

The rearrangement uses TRBV11-3 and TRBJ2-7; TRBD2 matches at 13 bases. Per the germline V gene, CDR1 is SGHNT and CDR2 is YENEEA. This CDR3 region has 16 residues. The trim removed 1 base at V and 4 bases at J, leaving 4 bases unmatched. The CDR3 region is CASSLGRTSGSYEQYF. CDR3 bases: TGTGCCAGCAGCTTAGGCCGGACTAGCGGGAGTTACGAGCAGTACTTC.

The chain couples TRBV9 to TRBJ2-2, with a possible D match to TRBD2 (5 bases). The germline V and J ends were trimmed by 4 bases and 2 bases, with 12 bases remaining between them. CDR3 length equals 15 residues. Germline V CDR1 and CDR2: SGDLS, YYNGEE. The CDR3 loop is CASSPKASNTGELFF. CDR3 DNA sequence: TGTGCCAGCAGCCCCAAGGCTAGCAACACCGGGGAGCTGTTTTTT.

The chain recombines TRBV29-1 with TRBJ2-7, with TRBD2 identical over 7 bases. V was clipped by 0 bases and J by 0 bases; unmatched bases: 5. The CDR3 runs 15 residues. Per the germline V gene, CDR1 is SQVTM and CDR2 is ANQGSEA. DNA for the CDR3: TGCAGCGTTGAAGAGTGGGGGGGGAGCTCCTACGAGCAGTACTTC. Protein sequence: CSVEEWGGSSYEQYF.

This chain connects TRBV30 to TRBJ2-7, with 8 positions matching TRBD2. This CDR3 region has 15 residues. Germline CDR1 is GTSNPN and CDR2 is SVGIG (reference sequence). Trimming cost V 5 bases and J 5 bases; bases outside gene matches: 14. Here the CDR3 DNA reads TGTGCCTGGGGGGCCCCCAGCGGGAGACCCGACGAGCAGTACTTC. This sequence encodes CAWGAPSGRPDEQYF.

V usage is TRBV7-9 and J usage is TRBJ1-3, with D possibly TRBD1 on 6 matching bases. The CDR3 runs to 13 residues. CDR1 SEHNR and CDR2 FQNEAQ come from the germline V gene (reference sequence). Trimming cost V 7 bases and J 5 bases, with 12 bases left between them. The CDR3 DNA is TGTGCCAGCACCAGGGGCGCGCGAAACACCATATATTTT. It translates to CASTRGARNTIYF.

Only one count was recorded for this clone. The rearrangement joins TRBV7-8 to TRBJ2-2; D perhaps matches TRBD2 (6 bases). The CDR3 consists of 15 residues. V was shortened by 5 bases and J by 0 bases, with 10 bases between the two germline ends. Per the germline V gene, CDR1 is SGHVS and CDR2 is FQNEAQ. DNA for the CDR3: TGTGCCAGCAGCCGTCGGGAGTCGAACACCGGGGAGCTGTTTTTT. It yields the protein CASSRRESNTGELFF.

The J gene is TRBJ2-1, the V gene TRBV2; 9 bases fit TRBD1. After removal of 4 bases from V and 10 bases from J, the junction contained 2 bases not matched to a gene. The CDR3 has 12 residues. CDR1 SNHLY and CDR2 FYNNEI come from the germline V gene. For the CDR3, the DNA is TGTGCCAGCAGTGTGGACAGGGGCGAGCAGTTCTTC. It encodes CASSVDRGEQFF.

The chain uses TRBV7-3 and TRBJ2-1; 8 nucleotides match TRBD2. CDR1 and CDR2 from the germline V gene are SGHTA and FQGTGA. The V and J ends lost 5 bases and 6 bases, in that order; junction bases with no gene match: 6. This CDR3 region has 14 residues. The DNA of the CDR3 is TGTGCCAGCAGCGCTCCCGGGACTAGCAATGAGCAGTTCTTC. Its translation: CASSAPGTSNEQFF. The full variable domain, in which reference TRBV7-3 and TRBJ2-1 provide the parts outside the CDR3, is GAGVSQTPSNKVTEKGKYVELRCDPISGHTALYWYRQSLGQGPEFLIYFQGTGAADDSGLPNDRFFAVRPEGSVSTLKIQRTERGDSAVYLCASSAPGTSNEQFFGPGTRLTVL.

The genes are TRBV19 and TRBJ2-7, with 10 bases that match TRBD2. The V segment lost 4 bases and the J segment 2 bases; nucleotides outside the gene matches: 8. Germline loops: CDR1 LNHDA, CDR2 SQIVND (reference sequence). The CDR3 is 16 amino acids. The CDR3 is CASSRHEAGGPYEQYF. CDR3 bases: TGTGCCAGTAGTAGGCATGAAGCGGGAGGGCCCTACGAGCAGTACTTC.